Here is one T cell receptor beta chain with its context. What it recognizes is unknown. Germline CDR1 reads MNHEY; CDR2 reads SMNVEV (reference sequence). J gave up 6 bases and V 6 bases, and 13 bases lay outside the gene matches. The CDR3 has 15 residues. This specimen belongs to a study of long-term antiretroviral therapy in people with HIV. Study observations and caveats: Before ART, certain clones expanded, and these dominated the repertoire at all time points. Repertoires looked antigen-experienced, with only a slight naive shift after ART. Older ART regimens may have been in use when blood was drawn between the mid-2000s and the late 2010s.

This was the immunoSEQ v3.0 assay at survey level. The data were produced by immunoSEQ multiplex PCR, yet TCRdb's version contains in-frame clones alone and is incomplete. The top ten clones hold approximately 2.2% of a sample with 38,000 or so clones, over 90% of them seen once. The sample consisted of unsorted PBMCs, taken around 9 years after starting antiretroviral therapy. V usage is TRBV27 and J usage is TRBJ1-2, with 7 bases lining up with TRBD1. This clonotype was obtained from a man aged 30 to 39 with HIV. The CDR3: CASRRGPGTVDGYTF. CDR3 DNA sequence: TGTGCCAGCAGGCGAGGGCCCGGGACAGTTGATGGCTACACCTTC.